Listed here are 13 T cell receptor beta chains from one sample, sequenced in a study of brain T cells in children with intractable seizures. The sequenced cases were selected for having the highest brain T cell transcript signatures. Only in-frame clones appear in the TCRdb table, and some are missing; sequencing was by immunoSEQ multiplex PCR. The sample includes over 7,500 clones, 65% to 70% of them seen just once. The sample here was resected brain tissue, taken at surgery. These receptors came from a girl aged 2-10 years with tuberous sclerosis and intractable seizures.

The chain has TRBV9 and TRBJ2-3; no firm D call. Germline values: CDR1 SGDLS, CDR2 YYNGEE. V dropped 0 bases and J dropped 0 bases, with 5 bases sitting between them. This CDR3 region has 14 residues. The CDR3 protein is CASSVGVSTDTQYF. CDR3 DNA sequence: TGTGCCAGCAGCGTAGGCGTTAGCACAGATACGCAGTATTTT.

In this sample, this clone is medium-sized. The genes are TRBV19 and TRBJ1-6, with TRBD1 matching over 9 bases. With V trimmed by 5 bases and J by 4 bases, 9 bases remained unmatched. Germline V CDR1 and CDR2: LNHDA, SQIVND (reference sequence). This CDR3 region has 17 residues. The chain's CDR3 is CASSLQGASLYNSPLHF. The CDR3 nucleotides are TGTGCCAGTAGTCTACAGGGGGCTTCCCTATATAATTCACCCCTCCACTTT.

The V call is TRBV6-5, the J call TRBJ1-2; D is unresolved. The CDR3 loop spans 13 amino acids. CDR1 MNHEY and CDR2 SVGAGI come from the germline V gene. Trimming removed 0 bases at V and 14 bases at J, with 16 bases between. The CDR3 region is CASSYSTGFFLTF. For the CDR3, the DNA is TGTGCCAGCAGTTACTCGACGGGGTTCTTCTTGACCTTC.

The rearrangement uses TRBV15 and TRBJ2-7; the D gene is possibly TRBD2 (6 bases). Germline CDR1 reads LNHNV; CDR2 reads YYDKDF (reference sequence). V dropped 7 bases and J dropped 4 bases, with 17 bases sitting between them. The CDR3 extends over 14 amino acids. CDR3 protein: CATNSGDSLYEQYV. The CDR3 DNA follows: TGTGCCACCAACTCCGGGGACTCTTTATACGAGCAGTACGTC.

There are a few counts of this clone. This rearrangement joins TRBV6-5 to TRBJ1-5, with D possibly matching TRBD1 (5 bases). The V and J ends lost 2 bases and 6 bases respectively, with 8 bases between them. The CDR3 extends over 13 amino acids. Germline assignment: CDR1 MNHEY and CDR2 SVGAGI. The CDR3 DNA follows: TGTGCCAGCAGTTACCAGGGAAGTCAGCCCCAGCATTTT. This gives the protein CASSYQGSQPQHF.

The CDR3: CASSLLGLGTEAFF. The DNA for the CDR3 is TGTGCCAGCAGTTTATTAGGGCTCGGCACTGAAGCTTTCTTT. This sequence joins TRBV27 and TRBJ1-1, with D hard to call. Germline CDR1 MNHEY, CDR2 SMNVEV (reference sequence). The CDR3 sequence is 14 residues long. Trimming pared 1 base from V and 4 bases from J, leaving 10 bases between.

The chain links TRBV6-1 to TRBJ2-3, with TRBD2 matching over 9 bases. Germline V gene data show CDR1 as MNHNS and CDR2 as SASEGT. The CDR3 totals 18 residues. With 0 bases clipped from V and 3 bases from J, the junction kept 10 bases outside the gene matches. The CDR3 sequence is CASSEAGGGAPSTDTQYF. The CDR3 DNA follows: TGTGCCAGCAGTGAAGCCGGCGGGGGGGCCCCTTCGACAGATACGCAGTATTTT.

The chain recombines TRBV29-1 with TRBJ1-2, with 10 nucleotides matching TRBD1. This CDR3 has 14 residues. V dropped 1 base and J dropped 7; count of bases not matched to a gene: 6. Germline assignment: CDR1 SQVTM and CDR2 ANQGSEA. The CDR3 spells CSVEVPRTGGGYTF. CDR3 in DNA: TGCAGCGTTGAAGTACCCAGGACAGGGGGTGGCTACACCTTC.

Concerning this clone itself: Its ends do not fully match the called genes, so a read error is possible. The chain joins TRBV6-5 to TRBJ1-2; 8 bases line up with TRBD1. The CDR3 is made up of 14 amino acids. Germline loops: CDR1 MNHEY, CDR2 SVGAGI. The CDR3 sequence is CASMGGQGAFRLAF. CDR3 nucleotide sequence: TGTGCCAGCATGGGGGGGCAGGGGGCTTTCCGGCTAGCCTTC.

The chain is built from TRBV5-1 and TRBJ2-2; D gene uncertain. The CDR3 is 14 residues long. Trimming took off 1 base at V and 5 bases at J, with 9 bases between the two ends. CDR1 and CDR2 from the germline V gene are SGHRS and YFSETQ. The CDR3 DNA is TGCGCCAGCAGCTTGTGGGGTGAAACCGGGGAGCTGTTTTTT. This translates into CASSLWGETGELFF.

This clone was picked up a small number of times. The chain joins TRBV6-6 to TRBJ2-2; the D gene is possibly TRBD2 (7 bases). Germline-derived CDR1 and CDR2 are MNHNY and SVGAGI (reference sequence). V lost 6 bases and J lost 5, with 16 bases in between. The CDR3 runs 15 residues. This chain's CDR3 is CASRLERGATGELFF. The CDR3 bases are TGTGCCAGCAGATTAGAACGGGGGGCGACCGGGGAGCTGTTTTTT.

In this sample, this clone turned up a few times. V usage is TRBV5-1 and J usage is TRBJ2-3; 8 nucleotides agree with TRBD1. This CDR3 has 14 residues. Germline V CDR1 and CDR2: SGHRS, YFSETQ. With V trimmed by 2 bases and J by 4 bases, 3 bases remained unmatched. CDR3 residues: CASSFDRGPDTQYF. In nucleotides, the CDR3 is TGCGCCAGCAGCTTTGACAGGGGACCAGATACGCAGTATTTT. The full variable domain, completed using reference TRBV5-1 and TRBJ2-3, is KAGVTQTPRYLIKTRGQQVTLSCSPISGHRSVSWYQQTPGQGLQFLFEYFSETQRNKGNFPGRFSGRQFSNSRSEMNVSTLELGDSALYLCASSFDRGPDTQYFGPGTRLTVL.

The rearrangement joins TRBV30 to TRBJ1-1, with a tentative D call TRBD1 (6 bases). Deletions cut 0 bases from V and 5 bases from J, with 13 bases between. The CDR3 has 14 residues. Germline CDR1 and CDR2: GTSNPN and SVGIG (reference sequence). CDR3 protein: CAWSVRGRETEAFF. For the CDR3, the DNA is TGTGCCTGGAGTGTACGGGGGCGCGAGACTGAAGCTTTCTTT.